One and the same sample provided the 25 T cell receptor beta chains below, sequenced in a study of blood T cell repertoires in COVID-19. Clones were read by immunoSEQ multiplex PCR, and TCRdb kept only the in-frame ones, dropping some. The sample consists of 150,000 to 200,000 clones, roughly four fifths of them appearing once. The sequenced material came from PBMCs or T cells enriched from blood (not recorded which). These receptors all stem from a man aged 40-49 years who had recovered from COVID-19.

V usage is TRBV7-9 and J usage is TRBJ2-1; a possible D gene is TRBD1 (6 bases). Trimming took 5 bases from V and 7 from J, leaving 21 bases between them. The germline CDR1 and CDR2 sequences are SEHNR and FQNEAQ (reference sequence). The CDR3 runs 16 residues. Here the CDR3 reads CASSLPTGRTGNEQFF. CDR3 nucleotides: TGTGCCAGCAGCCTGCCGACAGGACGCACGGGGAATGAGCAGTTCTTC.

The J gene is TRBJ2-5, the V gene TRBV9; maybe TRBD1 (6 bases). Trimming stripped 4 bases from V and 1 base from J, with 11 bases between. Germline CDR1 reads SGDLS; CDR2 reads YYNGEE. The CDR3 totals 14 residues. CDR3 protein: CASSPRGGQETQYF. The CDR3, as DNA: TGTGCCAGCAGCCCCCGAGGGGGCCAAGAGACCCAGTACTTC.

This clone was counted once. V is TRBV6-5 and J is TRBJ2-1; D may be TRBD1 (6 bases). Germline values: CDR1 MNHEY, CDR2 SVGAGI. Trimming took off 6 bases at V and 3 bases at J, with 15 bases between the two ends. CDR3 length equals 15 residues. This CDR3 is CASRDGTYDYNEQFF. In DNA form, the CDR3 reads TGTGCCAGCAGGGACGGGACATATGACTACAATGAGCAGTTCTTC.

The CDR3 DNA is TGTGCCAGCAGCTTGAGCTCTGGAAACACCATATATTTT. The encoded protein is CASSLSSGNTIYF. This chain uses TRBV7-9 with TRBJ1-3; D is uncertain. From germline, CDR1 is SEHNR and CDR2 FQNEAQ (reference sequence). This CDR3 is built from 13 residues. V was pared by 3 bases and J by 0 bases, with 3 bases between. Variable domain in full (rest from reference TRBV7-9 and TRBJ1-3): DTGVSQNPRHKITKRGQNVTFRCDPISEHNRLYWYRQTLGQGPEFLTYFQNEAQLEKSRLLSDRFSAERPKGSFSTLEIQRTEQGDSAMYLCASSLSSGNTIYFGEGSWLTVV.

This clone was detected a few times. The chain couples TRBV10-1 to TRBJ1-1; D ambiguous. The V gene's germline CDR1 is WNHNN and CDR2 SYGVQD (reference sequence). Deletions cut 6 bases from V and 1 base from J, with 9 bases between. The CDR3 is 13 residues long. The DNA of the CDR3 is TGCGCCAGCAGCATAGACAAGAACACTGAAGCTTTCTTT. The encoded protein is CASSIDKNTEAFF.

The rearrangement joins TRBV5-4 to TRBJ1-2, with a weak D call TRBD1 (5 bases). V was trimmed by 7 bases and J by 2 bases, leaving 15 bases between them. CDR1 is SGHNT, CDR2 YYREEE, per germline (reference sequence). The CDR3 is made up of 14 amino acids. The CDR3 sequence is CASGTRGGNYGYTF. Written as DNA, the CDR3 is TGTGCCAGCGGAACCCGGGGGGGAAACTATGGCTACACCTTC.

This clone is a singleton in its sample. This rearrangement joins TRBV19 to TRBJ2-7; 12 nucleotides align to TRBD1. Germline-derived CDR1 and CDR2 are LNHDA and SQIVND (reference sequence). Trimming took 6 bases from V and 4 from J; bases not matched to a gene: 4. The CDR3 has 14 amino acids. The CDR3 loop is CASRSGQGAYEQYF. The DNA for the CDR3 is TGTGCCAGTAGGTCGGGACAGGGGGCTTACGAGCAGTACTTC.

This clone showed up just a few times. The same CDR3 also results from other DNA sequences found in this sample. The CDR3 DNA is TGTGCCAGCAGCCAAGCAGGGGGCAGATACGAGCAGTACTTC. It encodes CASSQAGGRYEQYF. The chain carries TRBV3-1 (or the pseudogene TRBV3-2) and TRBJ2-7; 8 bases align to TRBD1. CDR1 is LGHDT, CDR2 YNNKEL, per germline (reference sequence). Trimming cost V 1 base and J 4 bases; bases outside gene matches: 3. This CDR3 spans 14 amino acids.

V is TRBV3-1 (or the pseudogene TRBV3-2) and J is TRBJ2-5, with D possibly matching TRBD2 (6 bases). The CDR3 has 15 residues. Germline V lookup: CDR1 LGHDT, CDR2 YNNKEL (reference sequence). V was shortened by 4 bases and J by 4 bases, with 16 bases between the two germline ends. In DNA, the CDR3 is TGTGCCAGCAGCCCTTTTCTGCCGGAGGGAGAGACCCAGTACTTC. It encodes CASSPFLPEGETQYF.

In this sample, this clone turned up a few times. The CDR3 reads CASSYYTTGNTEAFF. DNA for the CDR3: TGTGCCAGCAGTTATTACACGACAGGGAACACTGAAGCTTTCTTT. The chain recombines TRBV27 with TRBJ1-1; D is possibly TRBD1 (6 bases). CDR3 length equals 15 residues. Per the germline V gene, CDR1 is MNHEY and CDR2 is SMNVEV (reference sequence). Trimming pared 4 bases from V and 1 base from J, leaving 13 bases between.

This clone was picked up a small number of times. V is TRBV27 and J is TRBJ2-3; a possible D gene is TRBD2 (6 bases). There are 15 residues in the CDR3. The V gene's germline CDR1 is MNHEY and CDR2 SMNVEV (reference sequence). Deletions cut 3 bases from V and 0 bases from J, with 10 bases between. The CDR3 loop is CASSLVSGSTDTQYF. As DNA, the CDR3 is TGTGCCAGCAGTTTGGTGAGCGGGAGCACAGATACGCAGTATTTT.

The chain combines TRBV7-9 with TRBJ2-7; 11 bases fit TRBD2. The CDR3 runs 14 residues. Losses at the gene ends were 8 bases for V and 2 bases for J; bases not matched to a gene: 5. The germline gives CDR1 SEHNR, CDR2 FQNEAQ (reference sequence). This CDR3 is CASGQLAGAYEQYF. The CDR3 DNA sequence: TGTGCCAGCGGCCAACTAGCGGGAGCCTACGAGCAGTACTTC.

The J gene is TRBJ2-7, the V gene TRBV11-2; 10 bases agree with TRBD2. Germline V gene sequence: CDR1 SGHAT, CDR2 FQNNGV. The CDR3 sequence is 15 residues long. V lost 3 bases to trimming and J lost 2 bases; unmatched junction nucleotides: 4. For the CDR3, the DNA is TGTGCCAGCAGCTTCACTAGCGGGACCCCCTACGAGCAGTACGTC. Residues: CASSFTSGTPYEQYV.

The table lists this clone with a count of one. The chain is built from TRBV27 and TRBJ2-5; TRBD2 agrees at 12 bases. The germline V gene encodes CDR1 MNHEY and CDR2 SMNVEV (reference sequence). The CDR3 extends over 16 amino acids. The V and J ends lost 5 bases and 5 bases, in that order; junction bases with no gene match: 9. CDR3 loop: CASSPPTSGRSETQYF. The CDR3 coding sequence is TGTGCCAGCAGTCCGCCGACTAGCGGGAGATCGGAGACCCAGTACTTC.

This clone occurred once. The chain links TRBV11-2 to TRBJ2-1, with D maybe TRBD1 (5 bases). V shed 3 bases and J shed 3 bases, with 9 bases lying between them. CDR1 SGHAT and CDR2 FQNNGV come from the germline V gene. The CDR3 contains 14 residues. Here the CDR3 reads CASSFGRDYNEQFF. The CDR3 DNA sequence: TGTGCCAGCAGCTTCGGCAGGGACTACAATGAGCAGTTCTTC.

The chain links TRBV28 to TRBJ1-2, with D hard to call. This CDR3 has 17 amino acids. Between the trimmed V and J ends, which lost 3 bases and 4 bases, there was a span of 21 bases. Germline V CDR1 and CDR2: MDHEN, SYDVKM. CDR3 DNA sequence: TGTGCCAGCAGTTTTCCTTCGTGGCCCATTAGCCTCTATGGCTACACCTTC. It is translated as CASSFPSWPISLYGYTF.

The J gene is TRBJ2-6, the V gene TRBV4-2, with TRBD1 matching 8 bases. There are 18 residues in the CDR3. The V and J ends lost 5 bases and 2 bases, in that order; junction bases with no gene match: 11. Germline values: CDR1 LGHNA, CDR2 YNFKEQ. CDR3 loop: CASSYFRRQGTGANVLTF. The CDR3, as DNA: TGTGCCAGCAGCTATTTCCGGAGACAGGGGACTGGGGCCAACGTCCTGACTTTC.

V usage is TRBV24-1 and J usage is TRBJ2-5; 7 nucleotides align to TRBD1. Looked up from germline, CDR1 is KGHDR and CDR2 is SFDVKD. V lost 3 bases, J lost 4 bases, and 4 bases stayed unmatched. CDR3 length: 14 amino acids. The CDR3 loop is CATSDTGAGETQYF. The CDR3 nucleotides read TGTGCCACCAGTGATACAGGGGCAGGAGAGACCCAGTACTTC.

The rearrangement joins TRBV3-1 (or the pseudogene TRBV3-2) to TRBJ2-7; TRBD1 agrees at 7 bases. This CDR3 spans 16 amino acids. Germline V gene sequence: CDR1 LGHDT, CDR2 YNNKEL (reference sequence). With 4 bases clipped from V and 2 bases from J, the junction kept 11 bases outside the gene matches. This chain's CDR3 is CASSPNPGTATYEQYF. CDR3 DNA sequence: TGTGCCAGCAGCCCTAACCCCGGGACAGCAACCTACGAGCAGTACTTC.

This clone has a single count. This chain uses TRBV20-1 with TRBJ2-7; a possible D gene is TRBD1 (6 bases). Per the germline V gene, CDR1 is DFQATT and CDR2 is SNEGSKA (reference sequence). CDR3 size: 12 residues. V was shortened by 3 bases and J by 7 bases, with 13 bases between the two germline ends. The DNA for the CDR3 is TGCAGTGCTAGTTTGGGGGCGCGGGAGCAGTACTTC. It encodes CSASLGAREQYF.

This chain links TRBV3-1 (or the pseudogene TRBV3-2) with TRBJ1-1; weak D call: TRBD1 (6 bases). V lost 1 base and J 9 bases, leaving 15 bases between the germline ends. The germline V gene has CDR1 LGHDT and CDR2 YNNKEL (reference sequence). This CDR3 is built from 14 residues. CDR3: CASSQGAGGRKAFF. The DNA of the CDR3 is TGTGCCAGCAGCCAAGGGGCGGGGGGCCGAAAAGCTTTCTTT.

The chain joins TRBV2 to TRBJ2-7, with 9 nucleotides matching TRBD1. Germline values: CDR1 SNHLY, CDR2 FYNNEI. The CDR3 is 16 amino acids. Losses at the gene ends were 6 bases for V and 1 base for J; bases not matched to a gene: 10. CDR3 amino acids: CASRDTGGFGSYEQYF. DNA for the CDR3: TGTGCCAGCAGAGACACAGGGGGCTTTGGGTCCTACGAGCAGTACTTC.

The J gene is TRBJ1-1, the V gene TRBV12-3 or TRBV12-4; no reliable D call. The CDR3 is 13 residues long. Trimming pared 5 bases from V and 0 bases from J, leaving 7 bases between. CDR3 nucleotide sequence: TGTGCCAGCAGTCCTCAGATGAACACTGAAGCTTTCTTT. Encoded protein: CASSPQMNTEAFF.

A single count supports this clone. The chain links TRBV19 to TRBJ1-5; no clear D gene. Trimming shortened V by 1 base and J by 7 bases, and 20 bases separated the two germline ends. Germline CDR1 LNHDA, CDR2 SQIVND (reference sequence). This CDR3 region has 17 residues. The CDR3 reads CASSIVRGSRGGQPQHF. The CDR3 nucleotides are TGTGCCAGTAGTATAGTAAGAGGGAGCCGGGGTGGACAGCCCCAGCATTTT.

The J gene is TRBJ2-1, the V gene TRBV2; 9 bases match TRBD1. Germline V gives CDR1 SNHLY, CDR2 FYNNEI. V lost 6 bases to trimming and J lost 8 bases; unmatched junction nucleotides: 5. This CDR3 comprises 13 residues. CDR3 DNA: TGTGCCAGCAGAAGACAGGGGGGTGATGAGCAGTTCTTC. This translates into CASRRQGGDEQFF.